The clone carrying this T cell receptor (beta chain) was seen a few times. The data originate from a study of blood T cell repertoires in COVID-19. In the study overall: Sites in the United States, Italy and Spain provided acute and convalescent COVID-19 samples.

The repertoire was sequenced with immunoSEQ multiplex PCR; TCRdb's copy has only in-frame clones and lacks some. The repertoire holds 45,000 to 60,000 clones, with under 85% as singletons. The CDR3 totals 15 residues. Germline V gives CDR1 SGHVS, CDR2 FNYEAQ. The V gene end was trimmed by 1 base and the J gene end by 3 bases; junction bases not matched to a gene: 3. The sequenced material came from peripheral blood. The chain couples TRBV7-6 to TRBJ2-7; 10 bases line up with TRBD1. The TCR sequence derives from a woman in her sixties or seventies with acute or convalescent COVID-19. The DNA of the CDR3 is TGTGCCAGCAGCTTAGATGGGACAGGGGACTACGAGCAGTACTTC. Protein: CASSLDGTGDYEQYF.